This T cell receptor beta chain is from a study of follicular helper T cells after annual influenza vaccination. Time point reported: 2015-2016 season, 7 days after influenza vaccination. Clones were read by immunoSEQ multiplex PCR, and TCRdb kept only the in-frame ones, dropping some. Of about 5,000 clones listed, 83% are singletons. Trimming took 7 bases from V and 6 from J, leaving 7 bases between them. The germline V gene has CDR1 SNHLY and CDR2 FYNNEI. This CDR3 comprises 11 residues. The sample was CXCR5+ CD38- circulating T follicular helper cells from blood, taken 7 days after influenza vaccination. Sample subset: circulating Tfh, non-naive CD4+CXCR5+PD-1+ (ICOS+CD38+ or ICOS-CD38-). V usage is TRBV2 and J usage is TRBJ2-1, with D hard to call. This TCR was recovered from an adult who received the influenza vaccine. In DNA, the CDR3 is TGTGCCAGCAACTACGTCAATGAGCAGTTCTTC. Translation gives CASNYVNEQFF.